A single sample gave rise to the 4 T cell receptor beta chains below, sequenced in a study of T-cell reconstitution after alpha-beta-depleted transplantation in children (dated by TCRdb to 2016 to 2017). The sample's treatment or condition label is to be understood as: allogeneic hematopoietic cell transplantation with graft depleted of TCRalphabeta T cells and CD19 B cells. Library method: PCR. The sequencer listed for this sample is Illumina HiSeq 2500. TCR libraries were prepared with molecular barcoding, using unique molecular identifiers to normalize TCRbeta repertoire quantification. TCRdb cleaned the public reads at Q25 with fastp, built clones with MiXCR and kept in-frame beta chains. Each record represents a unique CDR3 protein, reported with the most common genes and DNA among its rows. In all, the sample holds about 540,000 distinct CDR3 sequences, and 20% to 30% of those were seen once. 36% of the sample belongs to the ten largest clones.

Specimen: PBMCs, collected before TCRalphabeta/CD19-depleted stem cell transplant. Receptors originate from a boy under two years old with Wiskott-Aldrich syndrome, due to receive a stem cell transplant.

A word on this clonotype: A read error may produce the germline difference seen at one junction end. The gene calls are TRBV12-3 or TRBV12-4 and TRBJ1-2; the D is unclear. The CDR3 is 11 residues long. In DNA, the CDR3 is TGTGCCCGCAGTTTTGCCAATGGCTACACCTTC. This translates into CARSFANGYTF.

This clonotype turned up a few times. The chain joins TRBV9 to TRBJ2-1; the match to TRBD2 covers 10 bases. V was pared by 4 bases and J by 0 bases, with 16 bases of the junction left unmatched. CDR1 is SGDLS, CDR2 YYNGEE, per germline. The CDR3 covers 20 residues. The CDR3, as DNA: TGTGCCAGCAGCCCCCGGACTAGCGGACGACTCGAGAGCTCCTACAATGAGCAGTTCTTC. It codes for CASSPRTSGRLESSYNEQFF.

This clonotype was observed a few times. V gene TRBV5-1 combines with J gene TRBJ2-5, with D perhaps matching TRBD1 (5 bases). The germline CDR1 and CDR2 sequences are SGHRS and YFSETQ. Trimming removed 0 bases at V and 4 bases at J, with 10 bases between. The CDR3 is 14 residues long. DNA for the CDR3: TGCGCCAGCAGCTTGGGCAGGGTACGAGAGACCCAGTACTTC. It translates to CASSLGRVRETQYF. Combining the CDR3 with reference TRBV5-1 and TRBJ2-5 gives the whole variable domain KAGVTQTPRYLIKTRGQQVTLSCSPISGHRSVSWYQQTPGQGLQFLFEYFSETQRNKGNFPGRFSGRQFSNSRSEMNVSTLELGDSALYLCASSLGRVRETQYFGPGTRLLVL.

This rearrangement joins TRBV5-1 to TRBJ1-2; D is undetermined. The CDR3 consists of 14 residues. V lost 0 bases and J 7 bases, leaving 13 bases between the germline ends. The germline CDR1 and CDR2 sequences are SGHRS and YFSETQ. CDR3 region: CASSLEGRTPGYTF. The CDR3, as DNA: TGCGCCAGCAGCTTGGAGGGCAGGACTCCTGGCTACACCTTC.